The next 12 T cell receptor beta chains were all read from a single sample in a study of blood T cell repertoires in COVID-19. Generated by immunoSEQ multiplex PCR, the TCRdb table keeps only in-frame clones and is missing some. The sample includes some 190,000 clones, approximately 86% of them seen just once. Sequenced sample: PBMCs or T cells enriched from blood (not recorded which). The receptors were gathered from a woman in her 40s in a cohort exposed to, infected with or recovered from COVID-19 (not recorded which).

The DNA for the CDR3 is TGTGCCAGCAGCTTAGCTGGGCTAGCGGGGGGGCCGAGCACCGGGGAGCTGTTTTTT. Amino acids: CASSLAGLAGGPSTGELFF. The chain employs TRBV7-2 and TRBJ2-2, with TRBD2 matching over 12 bases. The CDR3 runs 19 residues. The germline V gene has CDR1 SGHTA and CDR2 FQGNSA. Losses at the gene ends were 0 bases for V and 4 bases for J; bases not matched to a gene: 9.

The rearrangement joins TRBV5-6 to TRBJ1-1; D gene ambiguous. CDR1 is SGHDT, CDR2 YYEEEE, per germline. The ends were cut back, 4 bases at V and 3 bases at J, with 16 bases in the middle. This CDR3 is built from 15 residues. CDR3 nucleotide sequence: TGTGCCAGCAGCACCCGACCCACCAGGCACACTGAAGCTTTCTTT. Amino acid sequence: CASSTRPTRHTEAFF.

The chain couples TRBV21-1 to TRBJ2-6; the DNA was not used to check the table's D call, TRBD1. TRBV21-1 is given as a pseudogene. The CDR3 covers 19 residues. This CDR3 is CASSKAEGAFWFGANVLTF. CDR3 nucleotide sequence: TGTGCCAGCAGCAAAGCGGAGGGGGCATTTTGGTTTGGGGCCAACGTCCTGACTTTC.

A single count supports this clone. This chain links TRBV2 with TRBJ2-7; possible D gene TRBD1, 6 bases. Germline CDR1 SNHLY, CDR2 FYNNEI. V dropped 1 base and J dropped 7 bases, with 8 bases sitting between them. This CDR3 comprises 12 residues. Here the CDR3 reads CASSEGGREQYF. In nucleotides, the CDR3 is TGTGCCAGCAGTGAAGGGGGGCGGGAGCAGTACTTC.

V and J are TRBV4-1 and TRBJ1-3, with D perhaps TRBD1 (5 bases). This CDR3 is 17 amino acids long. V lost 0 bases, J lost 0 bases, and 12 bases lay in between. CDR1 MGHRA and CDR2 YSYEKL come from the germline V gene. The CDR3 DNA is TGCGCCAGCAGCCAAGATAAGGGGCCTTCCTCTGGAAACACCATATATTTT. It yields the protein CASSQDKGPSSGNTIYF.

The chain links TRBV5-1 to TRBJ1-1; tentatively, D is TRBD1 (6 bases). Germline CDR1 SGHRS, CDR2 YFSETQ. The CDR3 runs 14 residues. Trimming stripped 2 bases from V and 5 bases from J, with 13 bases between. For the CDR3, the DNA is TGCGCCAGCAGCTTCCAGGGGTTGGGGACTGAAGCTTTCTTT. It translates to CASSFQGLGTEAFF.

V and J are TRBV10-1 and TRBJ1-2; a weak D match, TRBD1 (5 bases). The CDR3 has 17 residues. Germline V gives CDR1 WNHNN, CDR2 SYGVQD (reference sequence). V gave up 3 bases and J gave up 8 bases, with 25 bases separating them. The CDR3, as DNA: TGCGCCAGCAGTGAAGGGACTCGACTTGACCCCCTCGGCGGCTACACCTTC. This encodes CASSEGTRLDPLGGYTF.

V gene TRBV4-1 combines with J gene TRBJ1-5; D is uncertain. CDR3 length equals 14 residues. The germline CDR1 and CDR2 sequences are MGHRA and YSYEKL. Between the trimmed V and J ends, which lost 3 bases and 1 base, there was a span of 7 bases. Here the CDR3 DNA reads TGCGCCAGCAGCCACCCCGGGAGCAATCAGCCCCAGCATTTT. Translating gives CASSHPGSNQPQHF.

The sample holds a few counts of this clone. This chain uses TRBV2 with TRBJ1-1, with D perhaps matching TRBD1 (5 bases). Germline V gene data show CDR1 as SNHLY and CDR2 as FYNNEI. This CDR3 is built from 13 residues. The V and J ends lost 7 bases and 4 bases respectively, with 13 bases between them. CDR3 loop: CASKEGQGTEAFF. Written as DNA, the CDR3 is TGTGCCAGCAAAGAAGGACAAGGCACTGAAGCTTTCTTT.

The chain has TRBV28 and TRBJ2-1; TRBD2 matches at 11 bases. The germline V gene encodes CDR1 MDHEN and CDR2 SYDVKM. Trimming took 5 bases from V and 0 from J; bases not matched to a gene: 6. The CDR3 totals 17 residues. Written as DNA, the CDR3 is TGTGCCAGCAGTACTCCTAGCGGGGGGAGCTCCTACAATGAGCAGTTCTTC. This encodes CASSTPSGGSSYNEQFF.

The chain combines TRBV16 with TRBJ2-1; 7 bases fit TRBD2. Germline-derived CDR1 and CDR2 are KGHSY and FQNENV. V was clipped by 4 bases and J by 7 bases; unmatched bases: 7. This CDR3 contains 14 residues. Here the CDR3 DNA reads TGTGCCAGCAGCCGGAGCGGGGCCCAAAATGAGCAGTTCTTC. Translating gives CASSRSGAQNEQFF.

This chain connects TRBV2 to TRBJ2-7; 8 positions agree with TRBD1. Germline V gene data show CDR1 as SNHLY and CDR2 as FYNNEI. Losses at the gene ends were 6 bases for V and 0 bases for J; bases not matched to a gene: 7. The CDR3 is 15 residues long. Here the CDR3 DNA reads TGTGCCAGCAGGGAGAACAGGGGGTTCTCCTACGAGCAGTACTTC. Protein: CASRENRGFSYEQYF.